These 14 T cell receptor beta chains originate from one sample sequenced in a study of cytomegalovirus exposure and HLA in healthy donors. Primers included in the PCR were 60 Vbeta and 13 Jbeta primers. Using immunoSEQ multiplex PCR, the repertoire was profiled, and TCRdb retains in-frame clones only, with some absent. The sample holds approximately 100,000 clones, about three quarters seen once. Source material: PBMCs. The receptors derive from a male donor in good health and CMV-seropositive.

V usage is TRBV6-5 and J usage is TRBJ2-2, with 8 positions matching TRBD2. The germline gives CDR1 MNHEY, CDR2 SVGAGI. CDR3 length: 15 residues. The V and J ends lost 8 bases and 7 bases, in that order; junction bases with no gene match: 12. The CDR3 reads CASGGGPARRGELFF. CDR3 in DNA: TGTGCCAGCGGCGGGGGGCCCGCAAGGCGCGGGGAGCTGTTTTTT.

CDR3 amino acids: CASSSGSGNTIYF. CDR3 nucleotide sequence: TGTGCCAGCAGCTCGGGCTCTGGAAACACCATATATTTT. The chain recombines TRBV7-9 with TRBJ1-3; D remains unclear. CDR1 is SEHNR and CDR2 is FQNEAQ in the germline V gene (reference sequence). The V and J ends lost 4 bases and 0 bases respectively, with 4 bases between them. The CDR3 loop spans 13 amino acids. The whole variable domain, remainder taken from reference TRBV7-9 and TRBJ1-3, is DTGVSQNPRHKITKRGQNVTFRCDPISEHNRLYWYRQTLGQGPEFLTYFQNEAQLEKSRLLSDRFSAERPKGSFSTLEIQRTEQGDSAMYLCASSSGSGNTIYFGEGSWLTVV.

The chain has TRBV5-1 and TRBJ1-2, with D unclear. In germline, CDR1 is SGHRS, CDR2 YFSETQ. V shed 2 bases and J shed 4 bases, with 12 bases lying between them. This CDR3 has 14 residues. CDR3 protein: CASSFERQVYGYTF. CDR3 in DNA: TGCGCCAGCAGCTTTGAACGGCAGGTCTATGGCTACACCTTC.

The CDR3, as DNA: TGTGCCAGCAGCTTCCCGGGGGGCACTGAAGCTTTCTTT. Its protein is CASSFPGGTEAFF. The J gene is TRBJ1-1, the V gene TRBV5-6; tentative D call: TRBD1 (5 bases). The CDR3 consists of 13 residues. Germline-derived CDR1 and CDR2 are SGHDT and YYEEEE. The V end lost 2 bases, the J end lost 4 bases, and 9 bases lay between the germline ends.

The sample holds one count of this clone. The chain couples TRBV19 to TRBJ1-1; 8 nucleotides agree with TRBD1. This CDR3 comprises 15 residues. Trimming cost V 4 bases and J 6 bases; bases outside gene matches: 10. Germline V gene sequence: CDR1 LNHDA, CDR2 SQIVND (reference sequence). CDR3 in amino acids: CASSRGPTGEAEAFF. CDR3 bases: TGTGCCAGTAGTAGGGGACCGACAGGGGAGGCTGAAGCTTTCTTT. Combining the CDR3 with reference TRBV19 and TRBJ1-1 gives the whole variable domain DGGITQSPKYLFRKEGQNVTLSCEQNLNHDAMYWYRQDPGQGLRLIYYSQIVNDFQKGDIAEGYSVSREKKESFPLTVTSAQKNPTAFYLCASSRGPTGEAEAFFGQGTRLTVV.

V and J are TRBV25-1 and TRBJ1-1; D unclear. CDR3 length: 12 amino acids. V lost 2 bases and J lost 11, with 12 bases in between. Germline V gene lookup returns CDR1 MGHDK and CDR2 SYGVNS. CDR3 nucleotide sequence: TGTGCCAGCAGTGAACCTCGGTCCGCGGCTTTCTTT. Translated: CASSEPRSAAFF.

The chain combines TRBV13 with TRBJ2-3; D is ambiguous. V was shortened by 2 bases and J by 6 bases, with 9 bases between the two germline ends. In germline, CDR1 is PRHDT, CDR2 FYEKMQ (reference sequence). The CDR3 runs 13 residues. Here the CDR3 DNA reads TGTGCCAGCAGCTTAAGGTACGGGGATACGCAGTATTTT. This sequence encodes CASSLRYGDTQYF.

The chain uses TRBV5-1 and TRBJ1-6; D is uncertain. CDR3 length equals 15 residues. The germline V gene encodes CDR1 SGHRS and CDR2 YFSETQ. Between the trimmed V and J ends, which lost 4 bases and 4 bases, there was a span of 12 bases. As DNA, the CDR3 is TGCGCCAGCAGCCAGTACGACAATTATAATTCACCCCTCCACTTT. This codes for CASSQYDNYNSPLHF.

V is TRBV6-4 and J is TRBJ2-7; a weak D match, TRBD2 (5 bases). V dropped 3 bases and J dropped 3 bases, with 9 bases sitting between them. The germline gives CDR1 MRHNA, CDR2 SNTAGT. The CDR3 length is 13 residues. The CDR3 loop is CASSERAGYEQYF. The CDR3, as DNA: TGTGCCAGCAGTGAAAGGGCGGGCTACGAGCAGTACTTC.

The genes are TRBV7-2 and TRBJ1-4; D possibly corresponds to TRBD1 (5 bases). V was pared by 7 bases and J by 7 bases, with 16 bases between. Germline V CDR1 and CDR2: SGHTA, FQGNSA. The CDR3 totals 14 residues. The CDR3 nucleotides read TGTGCCAGCACCGCCGGGGGTGCGGGTGAAAAACTGTTTTTT. This translates into CASTAGGAGEKLFF.

The rearrangement joins TRBV19 to TRBJ1-1, with 7 positions matching TRBD1. This CDR3 is 20 amino acids long. Trimming cost V 8 bases and J 1 base; bases outside gene matches: 25. CDR1 and CDR2 from the germline V gene are LNHDA and SQIVND (reference sequence). The CDR3 DNA follows: TGTGCCAGTCAAACACCGGGACAGTTCACTACAGGGTATCGGAACACTGAAGCTTTCTTT. This translates into CASQTPGQFTTGYRNTEAFF.

The chain joins TRBV27 to TRBJ2-1; TRBD2 aligns across 7 bases. There are 15 residues in the CDR3. The V gene's germline CDR1 is MNHEY and CDR2 SMNVEV (reference sequence). V trimming: 5 bases; J trimming: 0 bases; junction bases outside the gene matches: 4. This chain's CDR3 is CASSLAASSYNEQFF. The CDR3 coding sequence is TGTGCCAGCAGTCTAGCGGCGAGCTCCTACAATGAGCAGTTCTTC.

V and J are TRBV28 and TRBJ1-1, with unresolved D. This CDR3 has 14 residues. Germline V gene data show CDR1 as MDHEN and CDR2 as SYDVKM. The V gene lost 5 bases and the J gene lost 4 bases, with 14 bases spanning the gap. In DNA, the CDR3 is TGTGCCAGCAGTGCCCTTGGAAGCGGCACTGAAGCTTTCTTT. Translation: CASSALGSGTEAFF.

The V call is TRBV18, the J call TRBJ2-7, with TRBD1 matching 9 bases. The CDR3 length is 18 residues. V shed 3 bases and J 3 bases; nucleotides not matched to a gene: 15. Germline loops: CDR1 KGHSH, CDR2 LQKENI. CDR3 loop: CASSPAGSGTGTNYEQYF. CDR3 in DNA: TGTGCCAGCTCACCCGCAGGCTCCGGGACAGGGACGAACTACGAGCAGTACTTC. Together with reference TRBV18 and TRBJ2-7, the CDR3 gives the full variable domain: NAGVMQNPRHLVRRRGQEARLRCSPMKGHSHVYWYRQLPEEGLKFMVYLQKENIIDESGMPKERFSAEFPKEGPSILRIQQVVRGDSAAYFCASSPAGSGTGTNYEQYFGPGTRLTVT.